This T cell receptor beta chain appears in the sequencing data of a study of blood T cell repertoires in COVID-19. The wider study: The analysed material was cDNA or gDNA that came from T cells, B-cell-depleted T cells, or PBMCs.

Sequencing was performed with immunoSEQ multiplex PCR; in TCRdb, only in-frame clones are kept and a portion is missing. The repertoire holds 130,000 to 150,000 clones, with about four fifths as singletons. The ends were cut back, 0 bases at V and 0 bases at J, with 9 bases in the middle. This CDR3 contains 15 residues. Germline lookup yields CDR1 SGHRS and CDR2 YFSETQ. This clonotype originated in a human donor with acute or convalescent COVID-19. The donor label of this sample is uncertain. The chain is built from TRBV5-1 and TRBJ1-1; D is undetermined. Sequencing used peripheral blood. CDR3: CASSLAARMNTEAFF. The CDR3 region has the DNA TGCGCCAGCAGCTTGGCCGCGCGGATGAACACTGAAGCTTTCTTT.